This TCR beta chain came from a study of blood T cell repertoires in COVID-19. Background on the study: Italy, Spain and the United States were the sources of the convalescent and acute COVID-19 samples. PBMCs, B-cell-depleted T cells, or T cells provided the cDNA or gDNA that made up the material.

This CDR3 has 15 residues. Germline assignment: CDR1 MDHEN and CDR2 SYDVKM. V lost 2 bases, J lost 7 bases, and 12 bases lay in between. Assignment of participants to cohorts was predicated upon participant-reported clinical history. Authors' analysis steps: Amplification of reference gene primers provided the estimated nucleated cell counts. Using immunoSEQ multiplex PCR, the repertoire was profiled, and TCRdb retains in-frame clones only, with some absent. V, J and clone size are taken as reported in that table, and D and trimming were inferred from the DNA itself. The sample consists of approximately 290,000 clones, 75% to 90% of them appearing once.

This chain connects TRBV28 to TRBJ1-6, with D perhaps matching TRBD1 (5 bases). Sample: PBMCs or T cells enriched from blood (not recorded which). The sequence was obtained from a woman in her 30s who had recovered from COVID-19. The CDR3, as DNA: TGTGCCAGCAGTTTAGTTGGCAGGGCAAATTCACCCCTCCACTTT. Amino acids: CASSLVGRANSPLHF.